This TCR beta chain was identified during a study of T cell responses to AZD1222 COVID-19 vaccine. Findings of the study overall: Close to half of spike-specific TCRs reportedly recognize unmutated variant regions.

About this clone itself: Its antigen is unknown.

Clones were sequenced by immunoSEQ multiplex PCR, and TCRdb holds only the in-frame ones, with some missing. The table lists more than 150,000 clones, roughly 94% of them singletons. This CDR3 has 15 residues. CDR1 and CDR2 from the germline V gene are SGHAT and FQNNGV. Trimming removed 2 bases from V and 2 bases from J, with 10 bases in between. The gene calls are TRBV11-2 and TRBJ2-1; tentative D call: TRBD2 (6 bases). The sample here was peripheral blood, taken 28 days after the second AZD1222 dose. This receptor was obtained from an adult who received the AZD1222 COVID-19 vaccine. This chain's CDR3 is CASSLRGLTYNEQFF. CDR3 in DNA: TGTGCCAGCAGCTTACGGGGACTGACCTACAATGAGCAGTTCTTC. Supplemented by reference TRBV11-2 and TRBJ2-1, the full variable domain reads EAGVAQSPRYKIIEKRQSVAFWCNPISGHATLYWYQQILGQGPKLLIQFQNNGVVDDSQLPKDRFSAERLKGVDSTLKIQPAKLEDSAVYLCASSLRGLTYNEQFFGPGTRLTVL.